This is a list of T cell receptor beta chains from one sample in a study of blood T cell repertoires in COVID-19. Profiling relied on immunoSEQ multiplex PCR, and the TCRdb table lists in-frame clones only, not all of them. This table has tens of thousands of clones, 78% appearing once. The specimen sequenced was peripheral blood. Every receptor here comes from a man between 70 and 80 years old with COVID-19, enrolled during active disease. CDR3s include the opening cysteine and the closing phenylalanine or tryptophan. The D gene is left open where the match is weak. Only part of the rows carry a size: once, few, many, or a class if the clone is expanded.

D gene	V gene	clone size	J gene	CDR3 protein	CDR3 DNA
TRBD1	TRBV30	few	TRBJ1-3	CARIQGTGNTIYF	TGTGCCCGAATACAGGGGACGGGAAACACCATATATTTT
NA	TRBV29-1	few	TRBJ1-1	CSVEAVNTEAFF	TGCAGCGTTGAAGCAGTGAACACTGAAGCTTTCTTT
TRBD2	TRBV9	few	TRBJ2-1	CASTSPGRGFEQFF	TGTGCCAGCACTTCCCCCGGGCGGGGGTTTGAGCAGTTCTTC
TRBD2	TRBV28	NA	TRBJ2-3	CASSPPSGRKGTQYF	TGTGCCAGCAGTCCCCCTAGCGGCCGAAAGGGTACGCAGTATTTT
TRBD1	TRBV5-1	NA	TRBJ2-5	CASSVGQGAGETQYF	TGCGCCAGCAGCGTGGGACAGGGGGCAGGGGAGACCCAGTACTTC
NA	TRBV27	NA	TRBJ2-6	CASAKGGQVYSGANVLTF	TGTGCCAGCGCCAAGGGAGGACAGGTCTACTCTGGGGCCAACGTCCTGACTTTC
NA	TRBV7-2	NA	TRBJ1-5	CASSSTVSNQPQHF	TGTGCCAGCAGCTCCACAGTTAGCAATCAGCCCCAGCATTTT
NA	TRBV7-2	NA	TRBJ1-1	CASSSPTALNTEAFF	TGTGCCAGCAGCTCCCCGACAGCGTTGAACACTGAAGCTTTCTTT
TRBD1	TRBV27	NA	TRBJ1-5	CASRLQGAGNQPQHF	TGTGCCAGCAGACTACAGGGGGCCGGCAATCAGCCCCAGCATTTT
NA	TRBV29-1	many	TRBJ2-7	CSSVGAESYEQYF	TGCAGCTCAGTGGGAGCAGAATCCTACGAGCAGTACTTC
NA	TRBV29-1	NA	TRBJ1-3	CSVGGSEPGNTIYF	TGCAGCGTTGGAGGCTCAGAACCTGGAAACACCATATATTTT
NA	TRBV13	NA	TRBJ2-7	CASSRGTLPYEQYF	TGTGCCAGCTCCAGGGGTACTTTACCCTACGAGCAGTACTTC
NA	TRBV7-9	NA	TRBJ1-4	CASSRLFGKLFF	TGTGCCAGCAGCCGATTATTCGGAAAACTGTTTTTT
NA	TRBV5-6	NA	TRBJ1-1	CASSFRGSGPKNTEAFF	TGTGCCAGCAGCTTCCGGGGGTCGGGACCGAAGAACACTGAAGCTTTCTTT
TRBD1	TRBV7-8	NA	TRBJ2-2	CASSTRQGGTGELFF	TGTGCCAGCAGCACCAGACAGGGCGGAACCGGGGAGCTGTTTTTT
NA	TRBV4-2	many	TRBJ1-2	CASSQGDTTEIYGYTF	TGTGCCAGCAGCCAAGGAGACACGACAGAGATCTATGGCTACACCTTC
NA	TRBV7-9	many	TRBJ2-7	CASSFTNSIEQYF	TGTGCCAGCAGCTTCACAAACAGCATCGAGCAGTACTTC
TRBD1	TRBV4-1	NA	TRBJ2-7	CASSLGQGEGYEQYF	TGCGCCAGCAGCCTGGGACAGGGGGAAGGCTACGAGCAGTACTTC
NA	TRBV5-4	NA	TRBJ1-2	CASSSRGLYGYTF	TGTGCCAGCAGCTCGCGGGGGCTCTATGGCTACACCTTC
TRBD2	TRBV6-1	NA	TRBJ2-1	CASSEGNSGRGNEQFF	TGTGCCAGCAGTGAAGGGAACAGCGGGAGGGGCAATGAGCAGTTCTTC
NA	TRBV2	medium-sized	TRBJ2-7	CASSEYTSYEQYF	TGTGCCAGCAGTGAATACACCTCCTACGAGCAGTACTTC
NA	TRBV6-1	NA	TRBJ1-1	CASSESARESSEAFF	TGTGCCAGCAGTGAATCAGCCAGGGAAAGCTCTGAAGCTTTCTTT
NA	TRBV2	NA	TRBJ2-5	CASSPGVETQYF	TGTGCCAGCAGCCCAGGGGTAGAGACCCAGTACTTC
NA	TRBV7-2	NA	TRBJ2-7	CASSSGGRVIEQYF	TGTGCCAGCTCCTCCGGGGGACGGGTAATCGAGCAGTACTTC
NA	TRBV4-1	NA	TRBJ1-3	CASSQDTGVGNTIYF	TGCGCCAGCAGCCAAGATACGGGGGTGGGAAACACCATATATTTT
TRBD1	TRBV30	NA	TRBJ1-6	CAWSKDRGYSSPLHF	TGTGCCTGGAGCAAGGACAGGGGTTATAGCTCACCCCTCCACTTT
TRBD2	TRBV19	NA	TRBJ2-7	CASRASGSSYEQYF	TGTGCCAGTAGGGCTAGCGGGAGCTCCTACGAGCAGTACTTC
TRBD2	TRBV7-2	NA	TRBJ2-5	CASSSRTSQETQYF	TGTGCCAGCAGCTCCCGGACTAGCCAAGAGACCCAGTACTTC
NA	TRBV3-1/TRBV3-2	NA	TRBJ2-7	CASSPWQGAREQYF	TGTGCCAGCAGCCCTTGGCAGGGTGCTCGCGAGCAGTACTTC
TRBD2	TRBV15	NA	TRBJ2-2	CATSMVILAGGTGELFF	TGTGCCACCAGCATGGTCATTCTAGCGGGAGGTACCGGGGAGCTGTTTTTT
NA	TRBV28	NA	TRBJ2-7	CASTRTFSYEQYF	TGTGCCAGCACCAGAACCTTCTCCTACGAGCAGTACTTC
TRBD1	TRBV7-2	NA	TRBJ1-2	CASSSFIGGAGYGYTF	TGTGCCAGCAGCTCGTTTATAGGGGGCGCCGGGTATGGCTACACCTTC
TRBD1	TRBV9	NA	TRBJ1-2	CASSVASRLDRANYGYTF	TGTGCCAGCAGCGTAGCGTCGAGATTAGACAGGGCCAATTATGGCTACACCTTC
NA	TRBV12-3/TRBV12-4	few	TRBJ2-7	CASSLTGTYEQYF	TGTGCCAGCAGTTTGACTGGTACCTACGAGCAGTACTTC
TRBD2	TRBV9	NA	TRBJ2-5	CASSVGASGRFSETQYF	TGTGCCAGCAGCGTAGGAGCAAGCGGGAGGTTCTCAGAGACCCAGTACTTC
NA	TRBV13	NA	TRBJ1-6	CASSSLSYNSPLHF	TGTGCCAGCAGCTCATTGTCCTATAATTCACCCCTCCACTTT
NA	TRBV5-1	NA	TRBJ1-1	CASSFRRDGNTEAFF	TGCGCCAGCAGCTTTCGGAGAGATGGTAACACTGAAGCTTTCTTT
NA	TRBV5-1	NA	TRBJ2-7	CASSLWPGEGFNEQYF	TGCGCCAGCAGCTTATGGCCAGGGGAGGGCTTTAACGAGCAGTACTTC
NA	TRBV20-1	NA	TRBJ2-3	CSASRAGKGDTQYF	TGCAGTGCTAGTAGGGCAGGGAAGGGAGATACGCAGTATTTT
TRBD1	TRBV24-1	NA	TRBJ1-1	CATSEALELARGRRNTEAFF	TGTGCCACCAGTGAGGCTCTAGAGCTGGCCAGGGGGAGGAGGAACACTGAAGCTTTCTTT
NA	TRBV21-1	NA	TRBJ2-7	CASSQKKSYEQYF	TGTGCCAGCAGCCAGAAAAAGTCCTACGAGCAGTACTTC
NA	TRBV7-9	NA	TRBJ2-1	CASSLLAPTYNEQFF	TGTGCCAGCAGCTTACTAGCGCCGACCTACAATGAGCAGTTCTTC
TRBD2	TRBV9	NA	TRBJ2-1	CASSSGSPYNEQFF	TGTGCCAGCAGTAGCGGGAGTCCCTACAATGAGCAGTTCTTC
NA	TRBV9	NA	TRBJ2-3	CASSAQGRSTDTQYF	TGTGCCAGCAGCGCCCAGGGGCGAAGCACAGATACGCAGTATTTT
TRBD2	TRBV19	NA	TRBJ2-7	CASSIDRLADSYEQYF	TGTGCCAGTAGTATAGATAGGCTAGCGGACTCCTACGAGCAGTACTTC
TRBD2	TRBV5-4	NA	TRBJ2-5	CASSKSGTNQETQYF	TGTGCCAGCAGCAAAAGCGGGACTAACCAAGAGACCCAGTACTTC
NA	TRBV9	NA	TRBJ2-7	CASSASQATPREQYF	TGTGCCAGCAGCGCGAGTCAGGCGACCCCTCGGGAGCAGTACTTC
NA	TRBV5-6	NA	TRBJ2-7	CASSSGLSNYEQYF	TGTGCCAGCAGCTCCGGTCTAAGTAACTACGAGCAGTACTTC
TRBD1	TRBV19	NA	TRBJ1-1	CASSSRTGDVTEAFF	TGTGCCAGTAGCTCGAGAACAGGGGATGTCACTGAAGCTTTCTTT
NA	TRBV5-4	NA	TRBJ1-1	CASSSMIQTTTEAFF	TGTGCCAGCAGCTCAATGATACAGACGACCACTGAAGCTTTCTTT
NA	TRBV5-4	few	TRBJ2-6	CASSFQGAGANVLTF	TGTGCCAGCAGCTTCCAGGGCGCTGGGGCCAACGTCCTGACTTTC
TRBD2	TRBV5-6	few	TRBJ2-5	CASSRFIAGETQYF	TGTGCCAGCAGCCGATTTATAGCGGGGGAGACCCAGTACTTC
NA	TRBV20-1	medium-sized	TRBJ2-3	CSASSGLGTQYF	TGCAGTGCTAGTAGTGGACTCGGCACGCAGTATTTT
NA	TRBV29-1	NA	TRBJ2-5	CSVTGYGETQYF	TGCAGCGTGACAGGTTACGGAGAGACCCAGTACTTC
NA	TRBV6-6	NA	TRBJ1-1	CASTRTRGNTEAFF	TGTGCCAGCACCCGGACCAGGGGAAACACTGAAGCTTTCTTT